Below, one T cell receptor beta chain is given with its context. Its antigen is unidentified. In germline, CDR1 is LNHNV, CDR2 YYDKDF (reference sequence). The CDR3 is 13 amino acids. V lost 0 bases and J 6 bases, leaving 7 bases between the germline ends. This entry comes from a study of cytomegalovirus exposure and HLA in healthy donors. Whole-study findings and limits: The investigators catalogued 150 to 200 TCR beta chains as cytomegalovirus-associated. In vitro, a few CMV-associated chains proved specific for CMV antigens.

All donors participated as healthy donors of bone marrow. Primers: 60 Vbeta forward and 13 Jbeta reverse. Generated by immunoSEQ multiplex PCR, the TCRdb table keeps only in-frame clones and is missing some. The listing contains 130,000 or so clones. This chain connects TRBV15 to TRBJ2-3; D unresolved. Sequenced: PBMCs. The receptor was derived from a woman between 35 and 50 years old in good health and CMV-seronegative. CDR3 coding DNA: TGTGCCACCAGCAGAGATCCTATCGATACGCAGTATTTT. As protein: CATSRDPIDTQYF.